Below, 9 T cell receptor beta chains from the same sample are listed, as sequenced in a study of T cell changes during pregnancy in multiple sclerosis. Sequencing was performed with immunoSEQ multiplex PCR; in TCRdb, only in-frame clones are kept and a portion is missing. The data hold 83,000 or so clones, with around 94% observed a single time. The sample here was peripheral blood, taken after pregnancy. The receptors shown here come from a female donor in good health, enrolled as a control in a pregnancy study.

This chain uses TRBV5-1 with TRBJ2-7; 8 positions match TRBD1. The CDR3 is 13 amino acids. The V and J ends lost 3 bases and 8 bases, in that order; junction bases with no gene match: 7. Germline V CDR1 and CDR2: SGHRS, YFSETQ. The CDR3 nucleotides are TGCGCCAGCAGCTCGCCGGACAGGGACCAGCAGTACTTC. It translates to CASSSPDRDQQYF.

The rearrangement links TRBV13 to TRBJ1-3; 9 bases align to TRBD1. CDR1 and CDR2 (germline): PRHDT, FYEKMQ (reference sequence). With V trimmed by 2 bases and J by 2 bases, 1 base remained unmatched. This CDR3 is 15 amino acids long. The CDR3 region is CASSLYRGPGNTIYF. In nucleotides, the CDR3 is TGTGCCAGCAGCTTATACAGGGGGCCTGGAAACACCATATATTTT.

This clone has only one observation. The rearrangement uses TRBV27 and TRBJ2-1; TRBD1 agrees at 9 bases. V lost 3 bases and J lost 6; bases outside the gene matches: 6. Germline CDR1 reads MNHEY; CDR2 reads SMNVEV (reference sequence). The CDR3 extends over 15 amino acids. The chain's CDR3 is CASSLGQGGINEQFF. The CDR3, as DNA: TGTGCCAGCAGTTTGGGACAGGGAGGAATCAATGAGCAGTTCTTC.

The chain couples TRBV18 to TRBJ1-2; 7 bases map to TRBD1. CDR3 size: 13 residues. The V and J ends lost 2 bases and 6 bases, in that order; junction bases with no gene match: 3. Germline-derived CDR1 and CDR2 are KGHSH and LQKENI. This CDR3 is CASSPVTGNGYTF. In DNA form, the CDR3 reads TGTGCCAGCTCACCAGTGACAGGGAATGGCTACACCTTC.

This clone was seen only once. The chain uses TRBV2 and TRBJ2-3; 9 positions agree with TRBD2. Germline V gene lookup returns CDR1 SNHLY and CDR2 FYNNEI. V gave up 3 bases and J gave up 3 bases; unmatched junction bases: 7. This CDR3 comprises 16 residues. The CDR3 nucleotides are TGTGCCAGCAGTGAGTGGGCGGGAGGGGAGACAGATACGCAGTATTTT. Translated, it gives CASSEWAGGETDTQYF.

The chain carries TRBV5-1 and TRBJ2-1; 7 bases are a match to TRBD1. The CDR3 loop spans 15 amino acids. The germline V gene encodes CDR1 SGHRS and CDR2 YFSETQ. Unmatched junction bases numbered 10, after V lost 4 bases and J lost 6 bases. CDR3 bases: TGCGCCAGCAGCGTGACAGGGTTGGGAACCAATGAGCAGTTCTTC. It is translated as CASSVTGLGTNEQFF.

This chain connects TRBV28 to TRBJ2-7; the match to TRBD2 covers 11 bases. CDR3 length: 17 residues. Germline CDR1 is MDHEN and CDR2 is SYDVKM. Trimming at V came to 2 bases and at J to 6 bases, leaving 12 bases not matched to a gene. For the CDR3, the DNA is TGTGCCAGCAGTTTAACTAGCGGGAGAAATAGGGGCTCCGAGCAGTACTTC. Its protein is CASSLTSGRNRGSEQYF.

The V call is TRBV5-6, the J call TRBJ1-2, with no clear D. V was cut by 0 bases and J by 2 bases, with 8 bases left in between. The germline V gene encodes CDR1 SGHDT and CDR2 YYEEEE. This CDR3 is built from 14 residues. CDR3 DNA: TGTGCCAGCAGCTTGGAAAGGAGAAACTATGGCTACACCTTC. It codes for CASSLERRNYGYTF.

Only one count was recorded for this clone. V gene TRBV4-1 combines with J gene TRBJ2-1; 7 bases fit TRBD2. From germline, CDR1 is MGHRA and CDR2 YSYEKL. This CDR3 has 14 residues. Germline trimming cut 4 bases from V and 5 bases from J; bases unmatched to any gene: 5. CDR3 nucleotide sequence: TGCGCCAGCAGCCCCCTCCTAGCGGACAATGAGCAGTTCTTC. Protein product: CASSPLLADNEQFF.